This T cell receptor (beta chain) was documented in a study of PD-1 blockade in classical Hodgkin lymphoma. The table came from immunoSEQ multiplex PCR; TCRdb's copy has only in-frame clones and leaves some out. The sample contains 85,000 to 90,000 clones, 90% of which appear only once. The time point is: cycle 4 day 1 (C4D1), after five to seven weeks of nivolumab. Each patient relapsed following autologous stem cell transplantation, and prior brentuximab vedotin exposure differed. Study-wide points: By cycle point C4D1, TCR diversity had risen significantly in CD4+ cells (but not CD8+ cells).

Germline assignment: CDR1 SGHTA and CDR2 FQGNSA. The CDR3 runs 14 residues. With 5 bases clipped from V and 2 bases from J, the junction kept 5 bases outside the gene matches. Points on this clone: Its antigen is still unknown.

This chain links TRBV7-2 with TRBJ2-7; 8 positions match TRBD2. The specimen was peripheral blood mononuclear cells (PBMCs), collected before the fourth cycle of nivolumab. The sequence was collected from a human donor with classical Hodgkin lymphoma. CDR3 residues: CASSPTSGPYEQYF. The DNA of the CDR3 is TGTGCCAGCAGCCCTACTAGCGGACCCTACGAGCAGTACTTC.